This TCR beta chain was sequenced during a study of T-cell memory formation after mild COVID-19. Study in general: TCR clusters largely stayed donor specific. General observations from the study: Pre-infection memory held some responding clones, suggesting pre-existing cross-reactive T cells responded. CD4/CD8 balance held among clones contracting day 15 to 85, and later expanders leaned CD4+. Researchers report contracting CD4+ clones mostly in CM and EM, with CD8+ clones in EMRA.

This clonotype was picked up a small number of times. Its specificity is not known. Germline CDR1 reads SEHNR; CDR2 reads FQNEAQ (reference sequence). This CDR3 is 15 amino acids long. Deletions cut 4 bases from V and 3 bases from J, with 16 bases between. TCRdb ran MiXCR on the 5' RACE reads and lists one entry per CDR3 protein. The sample has 310,000 or so distinct CDR3 sequences, more than 15% seen once. Material for sequencing was PBMCs or a T cell subset sorted from them (not recorded which). This sequence joins TRBV7-9 and TRBJ2-7, with a possible D match to TRBD1 (7 bases). The source of this sequence is a man aged 18 to 35 who had mild COVID-19 (a few samples of this study predate the infection). Cell type and time point are not known. The CDR3 region is CASSSGGTPSYEQYF. The CDR3 DNA is TGTGCCAGCAGCTCAGGGGGGACTCCCAGCTACGAGCAGTACTTC.